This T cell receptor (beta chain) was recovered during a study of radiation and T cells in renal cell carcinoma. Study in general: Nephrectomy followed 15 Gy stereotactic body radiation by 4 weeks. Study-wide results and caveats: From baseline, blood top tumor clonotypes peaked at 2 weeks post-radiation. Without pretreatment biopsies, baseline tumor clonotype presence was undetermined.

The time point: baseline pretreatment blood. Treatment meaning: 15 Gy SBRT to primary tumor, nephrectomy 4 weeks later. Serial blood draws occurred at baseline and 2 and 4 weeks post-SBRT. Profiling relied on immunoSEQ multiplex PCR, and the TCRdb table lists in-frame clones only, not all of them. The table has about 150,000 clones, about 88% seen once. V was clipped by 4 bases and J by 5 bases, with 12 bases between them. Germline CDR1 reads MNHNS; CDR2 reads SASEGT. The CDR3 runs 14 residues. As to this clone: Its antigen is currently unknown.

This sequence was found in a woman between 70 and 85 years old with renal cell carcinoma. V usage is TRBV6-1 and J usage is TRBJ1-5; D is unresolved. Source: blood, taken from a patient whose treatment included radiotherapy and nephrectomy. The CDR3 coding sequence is TGTGCCAGCAGTGGTGGTTCAGAATATCAGCCCCAGCATTTT. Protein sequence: CASSGGSEYQPQHF.